This TCR beta chain was sequenced for a study of blood T cells in healthy people across ages. General study results and limits: Age showed a roughly linear inverse relationship with TCR beta diversity per million T cells. PBMC samples, being unsorted, prevented any conclusive comparison of naive and antigen-experienced cells.

With regard to this clonotype: Its matching antigen is unknown.

Primers used in a second PCR of about 7 to 12 cycles were a sample-barcoded 5' primer and a J-beta primer mix. TCRdb reprocessed the 5' RACE reads with MiXCR, giving one entry per CDR3 protein. The sample has some 780,000 distinct CDR3 sequences, 56% seen once. The source material was blood. The sequence was obtained from a man in his forties in good health.

Here the CDR3 DNA reads TGTGCCTGGAGTGTAGGTTGGGGCTACACCTTC. Amino acid sequence: CAWSVGWGYTF. The chain has TRBV30 and TRBJ1-2; D is ambiguous. This CDR3 contains 11 residues. V was pared by 0 bases and J by 8 bases, with 7 bases between. Per germline, CDR1 GTSNPN and CDR2 SVGIG (reference sequence).